The 30 T cell receptor beta chains listed next were all sequenced from one sample in a study of vaccination effects on CD4 cells after COVID-19. The antigens of these receptors remain unknown. TCRdb's copy holds only in-frame clones and misses some; the assay was immunoSEQ multiplex PCR. The top ten hold around 28% of the sample, which has fewer than 40,000 clones, roughly two thirds seen once. Before any sequencing was done, the ViraFEST assay used viral peptide pools to expand antigen-specific CD4+ T cells. Following 10 days of culture, CD4+ T cells were isolated. Sequencing used CD4+ T cells from PBMCs cultured with HCoV-229E spike peptides, obtained before COVID-19 vaccination. All receptors come from a human donor who received a COVID-19 vaccine.

The rearrangement uses TRBV10-3 and TRBJ1-4; maybe TRBD1 (5 bases). Per the germline V gene, CDR1 is ENHRY and CDR2 is SYGVKD. The CDR3 is 15 residues long. Trimming cost V 0 bases and J 4 bases, with 9 bases left between them. The CDR3 DNA reads as TGTGCCATCAGTGAGTCTGGGGGACGTAATGAAAAACTGTTTTTT. Protein: CAISESGGRNEKLFF.

This sequence joins TRBV5-1 and TRBJ2-3; D assignment may be TRBD1 or TRBD2 (6 bases each). Germline lookup yields CDR1 SGHRS and CDR2 YFSETQ. V was shortened by 3 bases and J by 6 bases, with 14 bases between the two germline ends. The CDR3 is 14 residues long. The CDR3 DNA reads TGCGCCAGCAGCTCTTCGGGGGCGGGGGATACGCAGTATTTT. Protein: CASSSSGAGDTQYF.

The chain uses TRBV10-3 and TRBJ1-2; 7 bases map to TRBD1. Germline values: CDR1 ENHRY, CDR2 SYGVKD. The CDR3 runs 15 residues. V lost 0 bases, J lost 2 bases, and 3 bases stayed unmatched. The CDR3 DNA sequence: TGTGCCATCAGTGAGTCAGGCAGGGGGAACTATGGCTACACCTTC. It specifies CAISESGRGNYGYTF.

This sequence joins TRBV12-3 or TRBV12-4 and TRBJ2-7; either TRBD1 or TRBD2 may supply D (5 bases each). The CDR3 consists of 13 residues. Between the trimmed V and J ends, which lost 5 bases and 11 bases, there was a span of 19 bases. The CDR3 DNA is TGTGCCAGCAGTCCCGGGCTTCCTGGGGGAGAGTACTTC. Protein: CASSPGLPGGEYF.

This chain connects TRBV19 to TRBJ2-6; maybe TRBD1 (6 bases). Germline values: CDR1 LNHDA, CDR2 SQIVND (reference sequence). The CDR3 runs 18 residues. V was trimmed by 1 base and J by 2 bases, leaving 15 bases between them. The CDR3 reads CASSIVVGGSPGANVLTF. CDR3 DNA: TGTGCCAGTAGTATAGTGGTAGGGGGTAGCCCTGGGGCCAACGTCCTGACTTTC.

The rearrangement links TRBV28 to TRBJ2-1; TRBD1 matches at 9 bases. The CDR3 is 15 amino acids. The J segment lost 12 bases and the V segment lost 3 bases, leaving 12 bases of the junction unmatched. CDR1 and CDR2 (germline): MDHEN, SYDVKM. The CDR3 protein is CASSFPGTGSGLQFF. The CDR3 DNA reads TGTGCCAGCAGTTTCCCCGGGACAGGGAGCGGCCTGCAGTTCTTC.

The genes are TRBV4-1 and TRBJ1-5, with TRBD1 identical over 8 bases. CDR3 length equals 16 residues. CDR1 is MGHRA, CDR2 YSYEKL, per germline. J gave up 7 bases and V 5 bases, and 13 bases lay outside the gene matches. The CDR3 loop reads CASSVTGEGGGQPQHF. The CDR3 coding sequence is TGCGCCAGCAGCGTGACAGGGGAGGGAGGTGGACAGCCCCAGCATTTT.

In this sample, this clone turned up many times. The chain links TRBV6-2 or TRBV6-3 to TRBJ2-1; TRBD2 agrees at 13 bases. Germline V gives CDR1 MNHEY, CDR2 SVGEGT. CDR3 length equals 14 residues. J lost 6 bases, V lost 5 bases, and 1 base had no gene match. The DNA of the CDR3 is TGTGCCAGCAGTGGGACTAGCGGGACCAATGAGCAGTTCTTC. Protein: CASSGTSGTNEQFF.

V and J are TRBV10-1 and TRBJ2-1; maybe TRBD2 (6 bases). This CDR3 has 15 amino acids. The germline gives CDR1 WNHNN, CDR2 SYGVQD (reference sequence). V was shortened by 8 bases and J by 0 bases, with 14 bases between the two germline ends. The CDR3 spells CASLGLSYSYNEQFF. In DNA form, the CDR3 reads TGCGCCAGCCTGGGACTCTCTTACTCCTACAATGAGCAGTTCTTC.

The chain recombines TRBV19 with TRBJ2-1, with 13 bases aligning to TRBD2. Per the germline V gene, CDR1 is LNHDA and CDR2 is SQIVND (reference sequence). Unmatched junction bases numbered 0, after V lost 4 bases and J lost 3 bases. This CDR3 is 15 amino acids long. CDR3 sequence: CASSRLAGGYNEQFF. The CDR3 DNA reads TGTGCCAGTAGTAGACTAGCGGGGGGCTACAATGAGCAGTTCTTC.

This chain connects TRBV12-3 or TRBV12-4 to TRBJ1-2; the D gene is possibly TRBD1 (5 bases). The V end lost 7 bases, the J end lost 4 bases, and 10 bases lay between the germline ends. The CDR3 is made up of 12 amino acids. This CDR3 is CASTRGAYGYTF. The CDR3 region has the DNA TGTGCCAGCACGCGGGGCGCCTATGGCTACACCTTC.

This rearrangement joins TRBV2 to TRBJ2-2, with 9 positions matching TRBD2. This CDR3 region has 16 residues. The V gene's germline CDR1 is SNHLY and CDR2 FYNNEI. The J segment lost 4 bases and the V segment lost 6 bases, leaving 9 bases of the junction unmatched. CDR3 protein: CASSIGGLAFTGELFF. CDR3 coding DNA: TGTGCCAGCAGCATCGGGGGACTAGCTTTCACCGGGGAGCTGTTTTTT.

The V and J genes are TRBV28 and TRBJ1-2, with D unclear. Germline-derived CDR1 and CDR2 are MDHEN and SYDVKM. This CDR3 contains 13 residues. Trimming removed 5 bases at V and 1 base at J, with 8 bases between. The CDR3 reads CASSISFNYGYTF. CDR3 nucleotide sequence: TGTGCCAGCAGTATAAGCTTTAACTATGGCTACACCTTC.

V gene TRBV6-5 combines with J gene TRBJ1-2; 7 positions match TRBD1. V dropped 6 bases and J dropped 8; count of bases not matched to a gene: 3. In germline, CDR1 is MNHEY, CDR2 SVGAGI. The CDR3 contains 11 residues. The chain's CDR3 is CASRRQGGYTF. For the CDR3, the DNA is TGTGCCAGCAGGCGACAGGGAGGCTACACCTTC.

The J gene is TRBJ2-7, the V gene TRBV21-1; the D segment call TRBD1 is taken from the table without a DNA check. TRBV21-1 is a recognized pseudogene. There are 19 residues in the CDR3. CDR3 loop: CASSKADRVMYLGPYEQYF. For the CDR3, the DNA is TGTGCCAGCAGCAAAGCAGACAGGGTAATGTATTTAGGACCCTACGAGCAGTACTTC.

V usage is TRBV7-9 and J usage is TRBJ2-7; D is unresolved. The CDR3 has 12 residues. Germline CDR1 reads SEHNR; CDR2 reads FQNEAQ (reference sequence). V was pared by 3 bases and J by 8 bases, with 11 bases between. CDR3 loop: CASSFSPTQQYF. The DNA for the CDR3 is TGTGCCAGCAGCTTTAGTCCCACCCAGCAGTACTTC.

This clone was detected only a few times. The chain is built from TRBV7-9 and TRBJ2-3; 11 nucleotides align to TRBD2. Germline values: CDR1 SEHNR, CDR2 FQNEAQ (reference sequence). The CDR3 runs 17 residues. J was trimmed by 3 bases and V by 3 bases; bases with no gene match: 8. CDR3 loop: CASSLEAWTSGTDTQYF. The CDR3 DNA reads as TGTGCCAGCAGCTTGGAGGCCTGGACTAGCGGGACAGATACGCAGTATTTT.

The rearrangement joins TRBV6-5 to TRBJ1-1; TRBD1 matches at 9 bases. Germline V gene data show CDR1 as MNHEY and CDR2 as SVGAGI. Trimming took 6 bases from V and 4 from J; bases not matched to a gene: 6. The CDR3 spans 14 residues. The CDR3 reads CASRQGARGTEAFF. CDR3 coding DNA: TGTGCCAGCAGACAGGGGGCGCGGGGCACTGAAGCTTTCTTT.

This clone appeared many times. The CDR3 region has the DNA TGTGCCAGCAGCTTAGCCGGGGGAGGCCCGAGTGCTGAAGCTTTCTTT. Protein sequence: CASSLAGGGPSAEAFF. The V gene is TRBV7-9, the J gene TRBJ1-1; weak D call: TRBD1 (5 bases). The V gene lost 0 bases and the J gene lost 6 bases, with 17 bases spanning the gap. This CDR3 region has 16 residues. Germline V gene data show CDR1 as SEHNR and CDR2 as FQNEAQ (reference sequence).

The V call is TRBV13, the J call TRBJ2-1; 11 bases match TRBD2. The CDR3 has 16 residues. Trimming at V came to 5 bases and at J to 0 bases, leaving 3 bases not matched to a gene. Per the germline V gene, CDR1 is PRHDT and CDR2 is FYEKMQ (reference sequence). Here the CDR3 DNA reads TGTGCCAGCAGCGAGACTAGCGGGAACTCCTACAATGAGCAGTTCTTC. Its protein product is CASSETSGNSYNEQFF.

The rearrangement joins TRBV2 to TRBJ1-1; 7 bases agree with TRBD1. The junction had 7 bases not matched to a gene; V was cut back by 8 bases and J by 4 bases. The germline V gene has CDR1 SNHLY and CDR2 FYNNEI. This CDR3 has 13 amino acids. For the CDR3, the DNA is TGTGCCAGCGGCCAGGGGGAGAGCACTGAAGCTTTCTTT. Translating it yields CASGQGESTEAFF. The whole variable domain, remainder taken from reference TRBV2 and TRBJ1-1, is EPEVTQTPSHQVTQMGQEVILRCVPISNHLYFYWYRQILGQKVEFLVSFYNNEISEKSEIFDDQFSVERPDGSNFTLKIRSTKLEDSAMYFCASGQGESTEAFFGQGTRLTVV.

For the CDR3, the DNA is TGTGCCAGCAGCTTAGATCTAGCTAGCGGGGTCTACGAGCAGTACTTC. Amino acid sequence: CASSLDLASGVYEQYF. This chain uses TRBV11-2 with TRBJ2-7; TRBD2 aligns across 9 bases. Looked up from germline, CDR1 is SGHAT and CDR2 is FQNNGV. V lost 0 bases to trimming and J lost 3 bases; unmatched junction nucleotides: 6. The CDR3 extends over 16 amino acids.

This chain joins TRBV5-1 and TRBJ1-2; 10 bases map to TRBD1. The CDR3 extends over 15 amino acids. Per the germline V gene, CDR1 is SGHRS and CDR2 is YFSETQ. V trimming: 0 bases; J trimming: 7 bases; junction bases outside the gene matches: 6. CDR3 coding DNA: TGCGCCAGCAGCTTGGCCAGACAGGGGGCAGGTGGCTACACCTTC. Translated, it gives CASSLARQGAGGYTF.

In this sample, this clone turned up a few times. The CDR3, as DNA: TGTGCCTGGAGTGTACTGGGTCTCGGGGCCAACGTCCTGACTTTC. The encoded protein is CAWSVLGLGANVLTF. This chain uses TRBV30 with TRBJ2-6; D is unclear. The V gene's germline CDR1 is GTSNPN and CDR2 SVGIG (reference sequence). V gave up 0 bases and J gave up 4 bases, with 10 bases separating them. The CDR3 runs to 15 residues.

The chain has TRBV5-1 and TRBJ1-1; 7 bases match TRBD1. Germline V gene lookup returns CDR1 SGHRS and CDR2 YFSETQ. Trimming removed 0 bases from V and 9 bases from J; junction bases left unmatched: 17. The CDR3 is made up of 17 amino acids. CDR3 protein: CASSLGTPGGTVRKAFF. CDR3 bases: TGCGCCAGCAGCTTGGGGACACCGGGAGGGACAGTTCGTAAAGCTTTCTTT.

The chain recombines TRBV7-2 with TRBJ1-2, with 7 bases fitting TRBD1. With 4 bases clipped from V and 2 bases from J, the junction kept 10 bases outside the gene matches. This CDR3 is 16 amino acids long. Germline CDR1 and CDR2: SGHTA and FQGNSA. The CDR3 here is CASSSYQGQINYGYTF. Written as DNA, the CDR3 is TGTGCCAGCAGCTCTTACCAGGGACAGATAAACTATGGCTACACCTTC.

The V and J genes are TRBV5-1 and TRBJ1-6, with 9 bases aligning to TRBD1. J lost 7 bases, V lost 4 bases, and 9 bases had no gene match. The CDR3 loop spans 16 amino acids. The V gene's germline CDR1 is SGHRS and CDR2 YFSETQ. This chain's CDR3 is CASSPGTGRRNSPLHF. CDR3 DNA sequence: TGCGCCAGCAGCCCCGGGACAGGGAGACGAAATTCACCCCTCCACTTT.

The chain employs TRBV27 and TRBJ1-1; D is undetermined. CDR1 and CDR2 from the germline V gene are MNHEY and SMNVEV (reference sequence). The CDR3 is 13 residues long. The germline V and J ends were trimmed by 5 bases and 9 bases, with 16 bases remaining between them. CDR3 bases: TGTGCCAGCAGTAGGGCCCAGGCCGCTAAAGCTTTCTTT. This translates into CASSRAQAAKAFF.

The chain is built from TRBV4-1 and TRBJ2-2, with 8 bases matching TRBD1. Germline-derived CDR1 and CDR2 are MGHRA and YSYEKL. After removal of 1 base from V and 5 bases from J, the junction contained 0 bases not matched to a gene. The CDR3 extends over 14 amino acids. The DNA for the CDR3 is TGCGCCAGCAGCCAAGGGACAGGGACCGGGGAGCTGTTTTTT. Translating gives CASSQGTGTGELFF.

This clone was seen only a few times. The rearrangement joins TRBV30 to TRBJ1-2; the D gene is possibly TRBD1 (5 bases). Trimming took 2 bases from V and 10 from J, leaving 17 bases between them. The CDR3 contains 13 residues. CDR1 is GTSNPN and CDR2 is SVGIG in the germline V gene (reference sequence). The CDR3 DNA is TGTGCCTGGAGTCCAGGGCCTGGGAGCTTCTACACCTTC. The encoded protein is CAWSPGPGSFYTF.